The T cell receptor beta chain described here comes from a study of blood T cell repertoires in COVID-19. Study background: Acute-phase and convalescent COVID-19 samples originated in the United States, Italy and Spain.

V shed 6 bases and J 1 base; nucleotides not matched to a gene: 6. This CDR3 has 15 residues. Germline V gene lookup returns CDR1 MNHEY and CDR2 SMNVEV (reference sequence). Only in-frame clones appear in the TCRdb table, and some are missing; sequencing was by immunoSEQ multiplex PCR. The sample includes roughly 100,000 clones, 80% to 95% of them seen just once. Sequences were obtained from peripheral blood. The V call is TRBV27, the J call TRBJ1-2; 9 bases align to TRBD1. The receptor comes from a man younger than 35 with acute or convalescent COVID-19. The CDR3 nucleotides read TGTGCCAGCAGCACTCGGGACAGGGATAACTATGGCTACACCTTC. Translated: CASSTRDRDNYGYTF.